A single sample gave rise to the 9 T cell receptor beta chains below, sequenced in a study of T cells in Graves' hyperthyroidism and ophthalmopathy. RNA transcripts were the template for amplifying TCR beta CDR3 regions. An initial round of RT-PCR targeting the TCR CDR3 relied on the HTBI primer set. In TCRdb, the multiplex PCR reads were re-called with MiXCR into one record per CDR3 protein. The table records about 560,000 distinct CDR3 sequences, 16% of them present only once. Sequencing was done on a sample of blood. All receptors derive from a woman between 18 and 29 years old with Graves' hyperthyroidism.

This clonotype occurred once. The chain couples TRBV7-2 to TRBJ1-2; D not resolved. Germline assignment: CDR1 SGHTA and CDR2 FQGNSA. Trimming took off 6 bases at V and 4 bases at J, with 15 bases between the two ends. The CDR3 loop spans 14 amino acids. The CDR3 here is CASSYSGLAYGYTF. CDR3 DNA sequence: TGTGCCAGCAGTTATAGCGGATTAGCCTATGGCTACACCTTC.

Ten or more counts support this clonotype. The chain joins TRBV20-1 to TRBJ2-1; no reliable D call. V was pared by 4 bases and J by 0 bases, with 13 bases between. CDR1 is DFQATT, CDR2 SNEGSKA, per germline (reference sequence). This CDR3 is built from 15 residues. CDR3 DNA sequence: TGCAGTGCTACCGACGGACCGAGCTCCTACAATGAGCAGTTCTTC. Its translation: CSATDGPSSYNEQFF.

In its sample, this clonotype was seen many times. This sequence joins TRBV20-1 and TRBJ1-1; D uncertain. Germline CDR1 reads DFQATT; CDR2 reads SNEGSKA (reference sequence). CDR3 size: 13 residues. V gave up 1 base and J gave up 1 base, with 7 bases separating them. CDR3 sequence reads: CSARVTGNTEAFF. In DNA, the CDR3 is TGCAGTGCTAGAGTCACGGGGAACACTGAAGCTTTCTTT.

The chain links TRBV5-1 to TRBJ2-7; D ambiguous. The CDR3 totals 11 residues. Germline-derived CDR1 and CDR2 are SGHRS and YFSETQ. V lost 2 bases and J 6 bases, leaving 6 bases between the germline ends. CDR3 DNA sequence: TGCGCCAGCAGCTTCAGTATCGAGCAGTACTTC. Residues: CASSFSIEQYF.

This clonotype was detected ten times or more. The rearrangement links TRBV7-8 to TRBJ1-1; D not certain. The V gene's germline CDR1 is SGHVS and CDR2 FQNEAQ. Deletions cut 5 bases from V and 1 base from J, with 11 bases between. This CDR3 region has 14 residues. CDR3 amino acids: CASSLREGNTEAFF. In DNA, the CDR3 is TGTGCCAGCAGCCTCCGGGAGGGGAACACTGAAGCTTTCTTT.

The V and J genes are TRBV6-5 and TRBJ2-3; 9 nucleotides line up with TRBD1. Germline V CDR1 and CDR2: MNHEY, SVGAGI. The CDR3 is 17 residues long. Trimming took 0 bases from V and 3 from J; bases not matched to a gene: 7. The CDR3 DNA follows: TGTGCCAGCAGTTACTCCGGGACAGGGATTGGGACAGATACGCAGTATTTT. Its protein product is CASSYSGTGIGTDTQYF.

The chain uses TRBV9 and TRBJ2-3, with a weak D call TRBD2 (6 bases). The CDR3 runs to 16 residues. Trimming stripped 4 bases from V and 2 bases from J, with 17 bases between. Germline V gives CDR1 SGDLS, CDR2 YYNGEE. This CDR3 reads CASSPLGGGVTDTQYF. CDR3 sequence (DNA): TGTGCCAGCAGCCCCCTCGGTGGCGGGGTCACAGATACGCAGTATTTT.

This clonotype was seen at least ten times. The rearrangement joins TRBV20-1 to TRBJ2-3; perhaps TRBD2 as D (7 bases). The germline gives CDR1 DFQATT, CDR2 SNEGSKA (reference sequence). Between the trimmed V and J ends, which lost 4 bases and 3 bases, there was a span of 23 bases. The CDR3 sequence is 17 residues long. CDR3 DNA sequence: TGCAGTGCTACGGAAATCGGGGGGCGGTCGGGGACAGATACGCAGTATTTT. Its translation: CSATEIGGRSGTDTQYF.

The chain has TRBV20-1 and TRBJ1-2; 9 bases are a match to TRBD1. V was pared by 7 bases and J by 7 bases, with 7 bases of the junction left unmatched. CDR3 length: 12 residues. Germline loops: CDR1 DFQATT, CDR2 SNEGSKA (reference sequence). The CDR3 sequence is CSGGGQGSGYTF. The CDR3 DNA is TGCAGTGGGGGGGGACAGGGTAGTGGCTACACCTTC.